The 9 T cell receptor beta chains below were found in one sample sequenced in a study of blood T cell repertoires in COVID-19. The data were produced by immunoSEQ multiplex PCR, yet TCRdb's version contains in-frame clones alone and is incomplete. The top ten clones hold roughly 6.3% of a sample with about 340,000 clones, 85% to 90% of them seen once. The sample comprised peripheral blood. The source of these receptors is a woman in her 50s with COVID-19, enrolled during active disease.

V and J are TRBV9 and TRBJ2-3; D is uncertain. The CDR3 covers 16 residues. V dropped 0 bases and J dropped 1 base, with 12 bases sitting between them. The germline V gene encodes CDR1 SGDLS and CDR2 YYNGEE. The CDR3 DNA reads TGTGCCAGCAGCGTAGAATCGGAAGGAGGCACAGATACGCAGTATTTT. Translating it yields CASSVESEGGTDTQYF.

The chain links TRBV18 to TRBJ1-1; 12 positions match TRBD1. The CDR3 runs to 14 residues. The V segment lost 5 bases and the J segment 5 bases; nucleotides outside the gene matches: 3. Germline V lookup: CDR1 KGHSH, CDR2 LQKENI. CDR3 in amino acids: CASSGTGGRTEAFF. The CDR3 nucleotides read TGTGCCAGCTCAGGGACAGGGGGCCGGACTGAAGCTTTCTTT.

Of note for this clone: Other DNA sequences within the sample encode an identical CDR3. The chain has TRBV3-1 (or the pseudogene TRBV3-2) and TRBJ2-7, with 8 bases aligning to TRBD2. Unmatched junction bases numbered 4, after V lost 2 bases and J lost 4 bases. This CDR3 contains 14 residues. Germline loops: CDR1 LGHDT, CDR2 YNNKEL (reference sequence). The DNA of the CDR3 is TGTGCCAGCAGCCAAACTAGCGGCAGTTACGAGCAGTACTTC. This translates into CASSQTSGSYEQYF.

The chain links TRBV5-1 to TRBJ2-7; TRBD1 matches 11 bases. The CDR3 spans 15 residues. Germline V gene data show CDR1 as SGHRS and CDR2 as YFSETQ. Trimming removed 4 bases from V and 3 bases from J; junction bases left unmatched: 6. CDR3 region: CASSPGTGGIYEQYF. Here the CDR3 DNA reads TGCGCCAGCAGCCCCGGGACAGGGGGAATCTACGAGCAGTACTTC.

In this sample, this clone turned up a few times. The germline gene is not matched at one end of the junction; a read error may be the cause. The chain employs TRBV6-1 and TRBJ1-5, with 8 bases matching TRBD1. CDR1 is MNHNS and CDR2 is SASEGT in the germline V gene. The CDR3 contains 15 residues. The CDR3 region is CASREGQGFSQPQHF. The CDR3 DNA reads TGTGCCAGCAGGGAAGGACAGGGCTTTTCTCAGCCCCAGCATTTT.

In this sample, this clone turned up once. The chain combines TRBV5-1 with TRBJ2-1; 8 positions agree with TRBD2. This CDR3 spans 14 amino acids. Trimming removed 5 bases from V and 5 bases from J; junction bases left unmatched: 6. The germline gives CDR1 SGHRS, CDR2 YFSETQ. The CDR3 sequence is CASRLLADNNEQFF. CDR3 sequence (DNA): TGCGCCAGCAGGCTACTAGCGGATAACAATGAGCAGTTCTTC.

V is TRBV6-5 and J is TRBJ2-1; TRBD2 agrees at 11 bases. The CDR3 is 13 residues long. V dropped 8 bases and J dropped 4; count of bases not matched to a gene: 1. CDR1 MNHEY and CDR2 SVGAGI come from the germline V gene. This CDR3 reads CASRLAGYNEQFF. CDR3 bases: TGTGCCAGCCGACTAGCGGGGTACAATGAGCAGTTCTTC.

The chain is built from TRBV15 and TRBJ2-7, with D perhaps TRBD1 (6 bases). Trimming left V 1 base short and J 3 bases short, with 10 bases between. Germline V gives CDR1 LNHNV, CDR2 YYDKDF (reference sequence). The CDR3 loop spans 14 amino acids. CDR3 sequence reads: CATSRGQAYYEQYF. The CDR3, as DNA: TGTGCCACCAGCAGAGGACAGGCTTACTACGAGCAGTACTTC.

This chain uses TRBV10-2 with TRBJ1-2, with 8 bases lining up with TRBD1. The CDR3 is 16 amino acids. Trimming took 5 bases from V and 8 from J; bases not matched to a gene: 16. CDR1 and CDR2 from the germline V gene are WSHSY and SAAADI. Here the CDR3 DNA reads TGCGCCAGCAGTTATGGAAATATCCCAGGGGGCGGAGGCTACACCTTC. Amino acid sequence: CASSYGNIPGGGGYTF.